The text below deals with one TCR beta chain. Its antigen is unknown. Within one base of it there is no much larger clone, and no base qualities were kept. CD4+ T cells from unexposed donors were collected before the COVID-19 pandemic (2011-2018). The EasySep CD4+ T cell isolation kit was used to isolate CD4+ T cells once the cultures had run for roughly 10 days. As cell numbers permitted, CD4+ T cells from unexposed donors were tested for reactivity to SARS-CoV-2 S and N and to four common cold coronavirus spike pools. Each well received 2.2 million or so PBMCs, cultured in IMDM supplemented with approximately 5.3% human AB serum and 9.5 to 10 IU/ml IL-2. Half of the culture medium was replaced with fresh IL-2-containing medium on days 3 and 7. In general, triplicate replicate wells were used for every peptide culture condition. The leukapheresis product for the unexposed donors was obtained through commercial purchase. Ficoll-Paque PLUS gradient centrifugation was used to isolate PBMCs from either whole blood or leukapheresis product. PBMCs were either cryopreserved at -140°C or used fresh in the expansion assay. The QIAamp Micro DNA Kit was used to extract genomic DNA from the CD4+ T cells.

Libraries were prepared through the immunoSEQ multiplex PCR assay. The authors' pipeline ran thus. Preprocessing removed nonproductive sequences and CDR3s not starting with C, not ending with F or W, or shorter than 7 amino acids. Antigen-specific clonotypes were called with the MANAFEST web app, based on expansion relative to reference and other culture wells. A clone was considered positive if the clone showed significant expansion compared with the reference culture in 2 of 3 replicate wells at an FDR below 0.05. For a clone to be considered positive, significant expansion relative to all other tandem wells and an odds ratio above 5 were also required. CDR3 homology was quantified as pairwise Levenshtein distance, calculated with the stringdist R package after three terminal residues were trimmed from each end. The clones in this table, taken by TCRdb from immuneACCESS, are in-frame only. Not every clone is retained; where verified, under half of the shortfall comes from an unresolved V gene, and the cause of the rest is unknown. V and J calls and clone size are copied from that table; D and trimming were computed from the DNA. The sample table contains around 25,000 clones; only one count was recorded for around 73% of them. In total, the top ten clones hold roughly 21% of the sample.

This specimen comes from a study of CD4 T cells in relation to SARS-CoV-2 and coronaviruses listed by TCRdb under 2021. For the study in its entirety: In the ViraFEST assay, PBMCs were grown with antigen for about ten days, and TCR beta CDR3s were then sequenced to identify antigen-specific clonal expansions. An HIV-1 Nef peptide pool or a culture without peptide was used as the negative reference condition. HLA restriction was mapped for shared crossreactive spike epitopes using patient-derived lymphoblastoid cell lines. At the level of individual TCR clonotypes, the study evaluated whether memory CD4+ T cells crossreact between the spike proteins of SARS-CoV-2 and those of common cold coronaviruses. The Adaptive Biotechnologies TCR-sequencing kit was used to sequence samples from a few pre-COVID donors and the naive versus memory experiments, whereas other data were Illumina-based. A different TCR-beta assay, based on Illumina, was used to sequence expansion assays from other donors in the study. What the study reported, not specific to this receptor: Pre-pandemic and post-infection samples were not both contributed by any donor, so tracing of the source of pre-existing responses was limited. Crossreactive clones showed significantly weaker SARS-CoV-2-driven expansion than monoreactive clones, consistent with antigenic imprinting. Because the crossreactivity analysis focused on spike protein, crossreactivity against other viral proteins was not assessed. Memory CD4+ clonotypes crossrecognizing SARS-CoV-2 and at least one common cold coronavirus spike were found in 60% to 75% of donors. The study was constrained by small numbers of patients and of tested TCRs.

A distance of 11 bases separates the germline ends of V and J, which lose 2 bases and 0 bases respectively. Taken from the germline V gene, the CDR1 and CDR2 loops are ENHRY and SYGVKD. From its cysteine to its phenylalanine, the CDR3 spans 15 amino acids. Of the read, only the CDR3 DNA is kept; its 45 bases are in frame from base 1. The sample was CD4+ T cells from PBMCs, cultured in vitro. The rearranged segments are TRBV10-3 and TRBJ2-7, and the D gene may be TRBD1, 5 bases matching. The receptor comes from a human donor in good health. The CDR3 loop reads CAISEPQGSSYEQYF. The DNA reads TGTGCCATCAGTGAGCCCCAGGGAAGCTCCTACGAGCAGTACTTC.